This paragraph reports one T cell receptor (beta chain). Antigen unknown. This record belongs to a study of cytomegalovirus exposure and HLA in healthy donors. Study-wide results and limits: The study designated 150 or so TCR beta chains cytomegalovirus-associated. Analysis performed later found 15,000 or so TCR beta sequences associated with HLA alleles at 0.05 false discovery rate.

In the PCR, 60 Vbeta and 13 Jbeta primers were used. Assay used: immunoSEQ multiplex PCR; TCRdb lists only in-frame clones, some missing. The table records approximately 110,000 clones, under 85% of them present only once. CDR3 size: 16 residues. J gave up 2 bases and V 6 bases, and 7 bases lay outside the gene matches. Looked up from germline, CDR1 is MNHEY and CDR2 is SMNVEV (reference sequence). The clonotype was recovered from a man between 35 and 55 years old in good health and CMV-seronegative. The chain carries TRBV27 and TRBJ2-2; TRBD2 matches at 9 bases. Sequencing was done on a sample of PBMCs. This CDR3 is CASRVAGAINTGELFF. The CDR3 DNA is TGTGCCAGCAGGGTAGCGGGGGCCATAAACACCGGGGAGCTGTTTTTT.